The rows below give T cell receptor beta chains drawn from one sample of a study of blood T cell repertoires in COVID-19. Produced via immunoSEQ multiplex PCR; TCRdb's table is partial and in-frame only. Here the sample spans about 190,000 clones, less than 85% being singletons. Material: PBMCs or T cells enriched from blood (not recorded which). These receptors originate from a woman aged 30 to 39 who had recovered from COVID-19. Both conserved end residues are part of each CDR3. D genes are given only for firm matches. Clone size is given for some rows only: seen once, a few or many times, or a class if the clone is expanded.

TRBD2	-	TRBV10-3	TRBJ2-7	CAISGGGPRSYEQYF	TGTGCCATCAGTGGGGGAGGGCCACGATCCTACGAGCAGTACTTC
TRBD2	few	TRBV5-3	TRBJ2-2	CASRRRGASGTNTGELFF	TGTGCTTCTCGCCGCCGAGGGGCTAGCGGGACGAACACCGGGGAGCTGTTTTTT
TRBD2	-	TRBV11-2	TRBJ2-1	CASSRSGTSGLRSYNEQFF	TGTGCCAGCAGCCGATCCGGGACTAGCGGGCTGAGATCCTACAATGAGCAGTTCTTC
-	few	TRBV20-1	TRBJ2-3	CSASSASRAADTQYF	TGCAGTGCTAGTTCGGCGTCGAGGGCAGCAGATACGCAGTATTTT
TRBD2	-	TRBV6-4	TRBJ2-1	CASKFTGSGGNEQFF	TGTGCCAGCAAATTTACGGGGTCGGGGGGAAATGAGCAGTTCTTC
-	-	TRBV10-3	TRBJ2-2	CATRLGSGELFF	TGTGCCACCCGGTTGGGGAGCGGGGAGCTGTTTTTT
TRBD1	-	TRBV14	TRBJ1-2	CASSLGQTGGYTF	TGTGCCAGCAGCCTAGGACAGACAGGGGGCTACACCTTC
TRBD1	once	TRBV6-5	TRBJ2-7	CASRSPGQGIYEQYF	TGTGCCAGCAGGTCCCCGGGACAGGGTATCTACGAGCAGTACTTC
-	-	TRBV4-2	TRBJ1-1	CASSQDSADMNTEAFF	TGTGCCAGCAGCCAAGATTCGGCAGACATGAACACTGAAGCTTTCTTT
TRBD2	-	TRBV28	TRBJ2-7	CASSLFTSGSWEQYF	TGTGCCAGCAGTTTGTTTACTAGCGGGAGTTGGGAGCAGTACTTC
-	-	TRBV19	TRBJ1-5	CASSGLGGNQPQHF	TGTGCCAGTTCCGGGTTAGGGGGCAATCAGCCCCAGCATTTT
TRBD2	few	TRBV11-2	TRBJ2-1	CASSLGAGGRDNEQFF	TGTGCCAGCAGCTTAGGTGCGGGAGGGAGGGACAATGAGCAGTTCTTC
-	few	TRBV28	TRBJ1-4	CASSFVEKLFF	TGTGCCAGCAGTTTCGTGGAAAAACTGTTTTTT
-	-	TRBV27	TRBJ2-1	CASSLSDWYNEQFF	TGTGCCAGCAGTTTATCGGACTGGTACAATGAGCAGTTCTTC
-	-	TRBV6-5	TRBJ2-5	CASSPPVETQYF	TGTGCCAGCAGTCCCCCCGTCGAGACCCAGTACTTC
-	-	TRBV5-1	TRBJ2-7	CASSLRSSYEQYF	TGCGCCAGCAGCTTGCGGAGCAGCTACGAGCAGTACTTC
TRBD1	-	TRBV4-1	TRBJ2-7	CASSQGDRAYEQYF	TGCGCCAGCAGCCAAGGGGACAGGGCCTACGAGCAGTACTTC
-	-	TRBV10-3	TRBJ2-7	CAISPAYEQYF	TGTGCCATCAGCCCGGCCTACGAGCAGTACTTC
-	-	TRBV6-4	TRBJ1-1	CASSQALNTEAFF	TGTGCCAGCAGTCAAGCGTTGAACACTGAAGCTTTCTTT
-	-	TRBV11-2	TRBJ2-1	CASSSQFTGVNVNEQFF	TGTGCCAGCAGCTCGCAATTTACGGGGGTCAATGTCAATGAGCAGTTCTTC